Sequencing of this T cell receptor (beta chain) was carried out in a study of early T cells in non-severe SARS-CoV-2 infection. About the study: The authors sequenced bulk RNA from unsorted whole blood, leaving chains unpaired.

The CDR3 is 14 amino acids. Germline loops: CDR1 MNHNY, CDR2 SVGAGI (reference sequence). V shed 2 bases, J shed 1 base, and the junction held 2 bases outside the gene matches. Separate cDNA molecules each had unique molecular identifiers attached to them. TCRdb re-analysed the 5' RACE reads in MiXCR, keeping a single row per CDR3 protein. The sample holds about 70,000 distinct CDR3 sequences, roughly 15% seen once. The sequence was collected from an adult who was a healthcare worker with PCR-confirmed SARS-CoV-2 infection or an uninfected control (not recorded which). Sequenced material: whole blood, taken at baseline. The V call is TRBV6-6, the J call TRBJ2-7, with TRBD1 identical over 7 bases. The CDR3 DNA sequence: TGTGCCAGCAGTTACGCACAGGGGTCCTACGAGCAGTACTTC. As protein: CASSYAQGSYEQYF.